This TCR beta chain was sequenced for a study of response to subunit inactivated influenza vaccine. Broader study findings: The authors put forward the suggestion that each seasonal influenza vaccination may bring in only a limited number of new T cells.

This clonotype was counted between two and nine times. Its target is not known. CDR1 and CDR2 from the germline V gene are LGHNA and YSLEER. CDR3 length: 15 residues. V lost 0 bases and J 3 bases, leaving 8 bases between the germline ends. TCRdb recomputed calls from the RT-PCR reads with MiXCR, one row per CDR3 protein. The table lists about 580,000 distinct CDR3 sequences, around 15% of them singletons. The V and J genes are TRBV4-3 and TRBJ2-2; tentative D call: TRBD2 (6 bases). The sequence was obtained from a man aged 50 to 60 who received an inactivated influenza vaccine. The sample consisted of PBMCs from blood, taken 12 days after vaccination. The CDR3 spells CASSQDGGYTGELFF. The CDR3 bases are TGCGCCAGCAGCCAAGACGGGGGTTACACCGGGGAGCTGTTTTTT.